This is a list of T cell receptor beta chains from one sample in a study of blood T cell repertoires in COVID-19. The repertoire was sequenced with immunoSEQ multiplex PCR; TCRdb's copy has only in-frame clones and lacks some. Here the sample spans approximately 98,000 clones, around 90% being singletons. Sequenced sample: peripheral blood. Receptor source: a human donor in a cohort sampled during active COVID-19. The CDR3 runs from the conserved cysteine through the conserved F or W. Fields, in order: J gene, clone size, V gene, CDR3 protein. Rows may omit the clone size; those that give it use once, few, many or a size class.

TRBJ2-2	NA	TRBV5-1	CASIHDSWDLAANTGELFF
TRBJ2-7	NA	TRBV11-3	CASSRTSGAVYEQYF
TRBJ2-3	NA	TRBV6-1	CASSGYRQGRQDTQYF
TRBJ1-1	NA	TRBV11-2	CASSFQQGATEAFF
TRBJ2-1	NA	TRBV11-3	CASSLSLAGRDHEQFF
TRBJ1-2	few	TRBV9	CASSAGGVGNYGYTF
TRBJ2-7	NA	TRBV7-3	CASSKVGAFDEQYF
TRBJ1-1	NA	TRBV4-1	CASSLEASMNTEAFF
TRBJ1-6	NA	TRBV6-5	CASSRQNSPLHF
TRBJ2-7	NA	TRBV19	CASSPNTAGAYEQYF
TRBJ2-7	NA	TRBV5-6	CASSLSDEQYF
TRBJ1-4	NA	TRBV28	CASRVTGDEKLFF
TRBJ2-6	once	TRBV7-3	CASSLNGGEALSGANVLTF
TRBJ2-7	NA	TRBV27	CASSFPSGGKQYF
TRBJ2-7	NA	TRBV14	CASSVGLAGFYEQYF
TRBJ2-1	NA	TRBV9	CASSFRQGSYNEQFF
TRBJ2-3	NA	TRBV5-1	CASIPFPGTDTQYF
TRBJ2-5	NA	TRBV4-2	CASSQGGLADGETQYF
TRBJ2-7	NA	TRBV6-5	CASSPNPAVQYF
TRBJ2-5	NA	TRBV18	CASSPPRLAGGETQYF
TRBJ1-5	NA	TRBV5-6	CASTLTGGRQPQHF
TRBJ2-7	once	TRBV19	CASSIDAGTGAYEQYF
TRBJ2-5	NA	TRBV3-1/TRBV3-2	CASSGGYQETQYF
TRBJ1-5	NA	TRBV6-5	CASTQGAGQPQHF
TRBJ2-7	NA	TRBV7-9	CASSLRAGEVSSYEQYF
TRBJ1-2	NA	TRBV5-8	CASRPGGRGYTF
TRBJ1-4	NA	TRBV10-3	CAISEGQGNEKLFF
TRBJ1-5	NA	TRBV12-3/TRBV12-4	CASSFGRAQPQHF
TRBJ2-3	NA	TRBV18	CASSPGVTRGTQYF
TRBJ1-4	NA	TRBV19	CASNVWGDEKLFF
TRBJ2-3	NA	TRBV4-1	CASSQDRIAGTSSTDTQYF
TRBJ2-7	NA	TRBV28	CASSTAGTGDYEQYF
TRBJ2-5	NA	TRBV28	CASSRDRGLQETQYF